This entry lists 25 T cell receptor beta chains sequenced from one sample in a study of T cell clones after liver transplantation. The protocol was immunoSEQ multiplex PCR, while the TCRdb copy is restricted to in-frame clones and leaves out a portion. The sample consists of roughly 70,000 clones, 75% to 90% of them appearing once. Sequenced here: CD4+ T cells from blood, sampled before liver transplant. All receptors derive from a human donor who received a liver transplant.

The genes are TRBV7-2 and TRBJ2-1, with 7 bases identical to TRBD2. This CDR3 is built from 13 residues. Germline lookup yields CDR1 SGHTA and CDR2 FQGNSA. Germline trimming cut 5 bases from V and 9 bases from J; bases unmatched to any gene: 7. The CDR3 bases are TGTGCCAGCAGCCCCTCTCCGGGAGGTGAGCAGTTCTTC. This codes for CASSPSPGGEQFF.

This chain links TRBV5-1 with TRBJ1-4; D is ambiguous. This CDR3 region has 14 residues. V was cut by 4 bases and J by 2 bases, with 9 bases left in between. The germline V gene has CDR1 SGHRS and CDR2 YFSETQ. CDR3: CASSATSTNEKLFF. The CDR3 region has the DNA TGCGCCAGCAGCGCGACCAGTACTAATGAAAAACTGTTTTTT.

As concerns this clone: The same CDR3 can be traced to other DNA sequences in this sample. The rearrangement links TRBV18 to TRBJ2-1; 7 nucleotides match TRBD2. The CDR3 totals 16 residues. In germline, CDR1 is KGHSH, CDR2 LQKENI. The V segment lost 1 base and the J segment 0 bases; nucleotides outside the gene matches: 3. This CDR3 reads CASSPRGGSSYNEQFF. Here the CDR3 DNA reads TGTGCCAGCTCACCACGGGGGGGAAGCTCCTACAATGAGCAGTTCTTC.

The chain employs TRBV28 and TRBJ2-7; TRBD1 might be the D (6 bases). CDR1 is MDHEN, CDR2 SYDVKM, per germline. Trimming pared 6 bases from V and 2 bases from J, leaving 17 bases between. The CDR3 has 15 residues. CDR3 region: CASRQDRTDTYEQYF. In DNA form, the CDR3 reads TGTGCCAGCAGACAAGACAGGACCGATACCTACGAGCAGTACTTC.

Only one count was recorded for this clone. V usage is TRBV21-1 and J usage is TRBJ1-1. TRBV21-1 is listed as a pseudogene. There are 13 residues in the CDR3. The DNA for the CDR3 is TGTGCCAGCAAAGGAGAGGAACCGACTGAAGCTTTCTTT. The encoded protein is CASKGEEPTEAFF.

As DNA, the CDR3 is TGCGCCAGCCTTGGCGGGCGAGAGACCCAGTACTTC. It specifies CASLGGRETQYF. The chain uses TRBV10-2 and TRBJ2-5, with D possibly being TRBD2 (5 bases). The CDR3 runs 12 residues. Trimming removed 8 bases at V and 4 bases at J, with 11 bases between. CDR1 WSHSY and CDR2 SAAADI come from the germline V gene.

The CDR3 spells CASSLDRGLGKLFF. The CDR3 bases are TGTGCCAGCAGCTTGGACAGGGGTTTAGGAAAACTGTTTTTT. J is TRBJ1-4 and V is TRBV7-2, with 9 bases fitting TRBD1. V gave up 3 bases and J gave up 10 bases; unmatched junction bases: 6. The CDR3 runs to 14 residues. The V gene's germline CDR1 is SGHTA and CDR2 FQGNSA.

This chain joins TRBV28 and TRBJ2-7; tentative D call: TRBD2 (6 bases). The CDR3 contains 13 residues. V gave up 2 bases and J gave up 1 base, with 6 bases separating them. Germline V gene lookup returns CDR1 MDHEN and CDR2 SYDVKM. The CDR3 DNA is TGTGCCAGCAGTTTAGGAGGGTCCTACGAGCAGTACTTC. This translates into CASSLGGSYEQYF.

The chain carries TRBV5-1 and TRBJ2-1; 9 bases are a match to TRBD2. The CDR3 extends over 14 amino acids. V lost 2 bases, J lost 10 bases, and 7 bases stayed unmatched. CDR1 is SGHRS, CDR2 YFSETQ, per germline. The CDR3 loop reads CASSFLAGPGEQFF. The CDR3 DNA reads as TGCGCCAGCAGCTTCCTAGCGGGGCCTGGGGAGCAGTTCTTC.

The V and J genes are TRBV10-3 and TRBJ2-7; 9 bases fit TRBD2. Germline CDR1 and CDR2: ENHRY and SYGVKD. V lost 6 bases, J lost 3 bases, and 6 bases stayed unmatched. The CDR3 contains 14 residues. CDR3 sequence reads: CAISGAGGYYEQYF. DNA for the CDR3: TGTGCCATCAGCGGAGCGGGAGGATACTACGAGCAGTACTTC.

The chain recombines TRBV4-1 with TRBJ1-1; no definite D call. Trimming cost V 2 bases and J 6 bases, with 7 bases left between them. The CDR3 totals 12 residues. CDR1 MGHRA and CDR2 YSYEKL come from the germline V gene. CDR3 in amino acids: CASSQLDAEAFF. CDR3 DNA sequence: TGCGCCAGCAGCCAATTGGATGCTGAAGCTTTCTTT.

This clone was picked up a small number of times. V is TRBV5-4 and J is TRBJ1-2; 10 positions agree with TRBD1. CDR1 and CDR2 from the germline V gene are SGHNT and YYREEE (reference sequence). The CDR3 is made up of 15 amino acids. With 4 bases clipped from V and 4 bases from J, the junction kept 7 bases outside the gene matches. The DNA of the CDR3 is TGTGCCAGCAGCGCCGGGGACAGGGGTGGCTATGGCTACACCTTC. The encoded protein is CASSAGDRGGYGYTF.

This rearrangement joins TRBV28 to TRBJ2-7, with D perhaps TRBD1 (6 bases). V was shortened by 3 bases and J by 3 bases, with 21 bases between the two germline ends. The CDR3 sequence is 17 residues long. Germline-derived CDR1 and CDR2 are MDHEN and SYDVKM. The CDR3 here is CASSFNRERPHRYEQYF. CDR3 DNA sequence: TGTGCCAGCAGTTTTAACAGGGAACGGCCCCATCGCTACGAGCAGTACTTC.

The V gene is TRBV28, the J gene TRBJ2-1; a weak D match, TRBD1 (6 bases). The CDR3 has 13 amino acids. Germline CDR1 and CDR2: MDHEN and SYDVKM. Trimming left V 1 base short and J 6 bases short, with 7 bases between. The CDR3 loop reads CASSLSGVNEQFF. The CDR3, as DNA: TGTGCCAGCAGTTTATCAGGGGTCAATGAGCAGTTCTTC.

The chain has TRBV7-2 and TRBJ2-5; D remains ambiguous. The germline V gene has CDR1 SGHTA and CDR2 FQGNSA. V lost 5 bases to trimming and J lost 5 bases, with 15 bases between them. The CDR3 loop spans 14 amino acids. CDR3 DNA: TGTGCCAGCAGCCCTAACCCTTTCTGGGAGACCCAGTACTTC. It codes for CASSPNPFWETQYF.

CDR3 sequence: CASSPGVQETQYF. As DNA, the CDR3 is TGCGCCAGCAGCCCCGGGGTTCAAGAGACCCAGTACTTC. The chain joins TRBV5-1 to TRBJ2-5, with a possible D match to TRBD2 (5 bases). Germline V lookup: CDR1 SGHRS, CDR2 YFSETQ. This CDR3 has 13 amino acids. Trimming removed 4 bases at V and 2 bases at J, with 9 bases between.

V is TRBV7-2 and J is TRBJ2-1; weak D call: TRBD2 (5 bases). V gave up 2 bases and J gave up 0 bases, with 8 bases separating them. Germline values: CDR1 SGHTA, CDR2 FQGNSA. The CDR3 spans 15 residues. CDR3 DNA sequence: TGTGCCAGCAGCTTAAGGAGGAGCTCCTACAATGAGCAGTTCTTC. Its translation: CASSLRRSSYNEQFF.

The genes are TRBV7-2 and TRBJ1-5, with D perhaps matching TRBD1 (6 bases). CDR1 is SGHTA and CDR2 is FQGNSA in the germline V gene. The CDR3 is 13 residues long. V gave up 3 bases and J gave up 5 bases, with 8 bases separating them. The CDR3 loop reads CASSFNRDQPQHF. CDR3 in DNA: TGTGCCAGCAGCTTCAACAGGGATCAGCCCCAGCATTTT.

In its sample, this clone was seen a few times. The chain combines TRBV6-5 with TRBJ1-6, with a tentative D call TRBD1 (6 bases). The germline CDR1 and CDR2 sequences are MNHEY and SVGAGI. The CDR3 extends over 15 amino acids. The V gene lost 6 bases and the J gene lost 4 bases, with 13 bases spanning the gap. CDR3 nucleotides: TGTGCCAGCAGATCGAAGGGGGATTATAATTCACCCCTCCACTTT. This encodes CASRSKGDYNSPLHF.

The chain has TRBV4-3 and TRBJ2-1; no reliable D call. Germline V gene lookup returns CDR1 LGHNA and CDR2 YSLEER. V was trimmed by 0 bases and J by 6 bases, leaving 9 bases between them. This CDR3 region has 14 residues. The CDR3 sequence: CASSQEVGGNEQFF. CDR3 sequence (DNA): TGCGCCAGCAGCCAAGAAGTCGGTGGCAATGAGCAGTTCTTC.

CDR3 region: CASRYGLNTEAFF. The CDR3 DNA reads as TGCGCCAGCAGATACGGGTTGAACACTGAAGCTTTCTTT. V is TRBV10-1 and J is TRBJ1-1; D is uncertain. CDR3 length: 13 residues. V was cut by 6 bases and J by 0 bases, with 8 bases left in between. Looked up from germline, CDR1 is WNHNN and CDR2 is SYGVQD (reference sequence).

CDR3 protein: CASSLGDSGSYGANVLTF. The CDR3 region has the DNA TGTGCCAGCAGCTTAGGTGATAGCGGGAGTTATGGGGCCAACGTCCTGACTTTC. The rearrangement uses TRBV7-3 and TRBJ2-6, with 9 bases aligning to TRBD2. The CDR3 contains 18 residues. The J segment lost 3 bases and the V segment lost 2 bases, leaving 8 bases of the junction unmatched. Per germline, CDR1 SGHTA and CDR2 FQGTGA.

The chain combines TRBV5-1 with TRBJ2-1, with D hard to call. The CDR3 consists of 17 residues. Germline V gene lookup returns CDR1 SGHRS and CDR2 YFSETQ. The germline V and J ends were trimmed by 5 bases and 0 bases, with 18 bases remaining between them. CDR3 sequence (DNA): TGCGCCAGCAGACTCTTCGGTGGACCGCGCTCCTACAATGAGCAGTTCTTC. As protein: CASRLFGGPRSYNEQFF.

The chain carries TRBV10-3 and TRBJ2-2; tentatively, D is TRBD2 (6 bases). The CDR3 is 16 residues long. Germline values: CDR1 ENHRY, CDR2 SYGVKD. Between the trimmed V and J ends, which lost 2 bases and 0 bases, there was a span of 10 bases. CDR3 DNA: TGTGCCATCAGTGAGGGAGGGGAGGCGAACACCGGGGAGCTGTTTTTT. Translated, it gives CAISEGGEANTGELFF.

The chain joins TRBV28 to TRBJ1-4; 9 positions match TRBD1. Trimming removed 5 bases from V and 8 bases from J; junction bases left unmatched: 9. CDR3 length: 15 residues. CDR1 is MDHEN and CDR2 is SYDVKM in the germline V gene. CDR3 in amino acids: CASSQTGTGLEKLFF. CDR3 DNA sequence: TGTGCCAGCAGTCAAACCGGGACAGGGTTGGAAAAACTGTTTTTT.